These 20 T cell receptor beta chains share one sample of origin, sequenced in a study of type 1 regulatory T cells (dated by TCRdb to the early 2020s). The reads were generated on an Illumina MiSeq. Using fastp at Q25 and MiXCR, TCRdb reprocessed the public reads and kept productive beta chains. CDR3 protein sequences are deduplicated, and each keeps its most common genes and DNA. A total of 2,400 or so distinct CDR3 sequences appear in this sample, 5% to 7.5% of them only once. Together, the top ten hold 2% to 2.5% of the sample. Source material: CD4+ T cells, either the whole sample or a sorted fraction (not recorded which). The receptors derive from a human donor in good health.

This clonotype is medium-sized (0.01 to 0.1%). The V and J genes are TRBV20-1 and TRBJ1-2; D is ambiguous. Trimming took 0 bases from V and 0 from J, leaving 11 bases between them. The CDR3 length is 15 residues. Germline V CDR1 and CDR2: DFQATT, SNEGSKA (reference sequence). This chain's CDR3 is CSARDQSTANYGYTF. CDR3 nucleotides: TGCAGTGCTAGAGATCAATCGACCGCTAACTATGGCTACACCTTC.

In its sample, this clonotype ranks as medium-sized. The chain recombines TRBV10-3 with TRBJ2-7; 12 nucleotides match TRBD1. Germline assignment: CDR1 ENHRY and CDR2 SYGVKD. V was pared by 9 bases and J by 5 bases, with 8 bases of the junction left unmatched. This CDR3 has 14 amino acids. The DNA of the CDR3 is TGTGCCATTGGCCCGGGACAGGGGGCCCACGAGCAGTACTTC. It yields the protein CAIGPGQGAHEQYF.

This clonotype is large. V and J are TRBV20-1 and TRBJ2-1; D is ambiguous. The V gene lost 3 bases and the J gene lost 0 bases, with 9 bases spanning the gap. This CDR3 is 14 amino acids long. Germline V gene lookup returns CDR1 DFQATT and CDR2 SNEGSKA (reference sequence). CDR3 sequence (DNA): TGCAGTGCTAGTGGCGTGAGCTCCTACAATGAGCAGTTCTTC. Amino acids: CSASGVSSYNEQFF.

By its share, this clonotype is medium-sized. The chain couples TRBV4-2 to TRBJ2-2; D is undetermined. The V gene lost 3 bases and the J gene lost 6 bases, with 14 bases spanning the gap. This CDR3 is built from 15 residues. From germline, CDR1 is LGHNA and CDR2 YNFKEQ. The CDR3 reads CASSQDLTWSGELFF. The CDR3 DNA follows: TGTGCCAGCAGCCAGGATTTGACATGGTCCGGGGAGCTGTTTTTT.

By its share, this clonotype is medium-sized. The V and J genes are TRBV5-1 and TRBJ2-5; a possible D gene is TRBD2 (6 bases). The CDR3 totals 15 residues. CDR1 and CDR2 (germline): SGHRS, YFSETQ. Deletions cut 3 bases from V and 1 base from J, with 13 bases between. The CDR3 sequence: CASSYRDSVQETQYF. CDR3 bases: TGCGCCAGCAGCTACCGGGACTCGGTCCAAGAGACCCAGTACTTC. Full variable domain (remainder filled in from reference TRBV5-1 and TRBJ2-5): KAGVTQTPRYLIKTRGQQVTLSCSPISGHRSVSWYQQTPGQGLQFLFEYFSETQRNKGNFPGRFSGRQFSNSRSEMNVSTLELGDSALYLCASSYRDSVQETQYFGPGTRLLVL.

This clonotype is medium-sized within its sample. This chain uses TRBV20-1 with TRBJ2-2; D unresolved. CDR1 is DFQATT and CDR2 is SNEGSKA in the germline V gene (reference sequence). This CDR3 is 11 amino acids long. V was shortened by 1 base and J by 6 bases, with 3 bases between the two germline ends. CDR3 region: CSARASGELFF. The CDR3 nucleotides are TGCAGTGCTAGAGCTTCCGGGGAGCTGTTTTTT.

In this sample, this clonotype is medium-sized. The CDR3 sequence: CASSFGQDNSPLHF. In DNA, the CDR3 is TGCGCCAGCAGCTTCGGTCAAGATAATTCACCCCTCCACTTT. This chain joins TRBV5-1 and TRBJ1-6; D remains ambiguous. In germline, CDR1 is SGHRS, CDR2 YFSETQ. V lost 2 bases, J lost 5 bases, and 8 bases lay in between. CDR3 length equals 14 residues. Together with reference TRBV5-1 and TRBJ1-6, the CDR3 gives the full variable domain: KAGVTQTPRYLIKTRGQQVTLSCSPISGHRSVSWYQQTPGQGLQFLFEYFSETQRNKGNFPGRFSGRQFSNSRSEMNVSTLELGDSALYLCASSFGQDNSPLHFGNGTRLTVT.

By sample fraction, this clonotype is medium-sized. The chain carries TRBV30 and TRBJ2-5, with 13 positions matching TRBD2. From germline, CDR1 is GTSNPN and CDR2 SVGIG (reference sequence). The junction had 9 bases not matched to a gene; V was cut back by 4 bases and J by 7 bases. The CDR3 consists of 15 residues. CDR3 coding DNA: TGTGCCTGGACCCGTAGGACTAGCGGGGGAGGGACCCAGTACTTC. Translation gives CAWTRRTSGGGTQYF. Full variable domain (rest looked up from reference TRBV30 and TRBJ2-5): SQTIHQWPATLVQPVGSPLSLECTVEGTSNPNLYWYRQAAGRGLQLLFYSVGIGQISSEVPQNLSASRPQDRQFILSSKKLLLSDSGFYLCAWTRRTSGGGTQYFGPGTRLLVL.

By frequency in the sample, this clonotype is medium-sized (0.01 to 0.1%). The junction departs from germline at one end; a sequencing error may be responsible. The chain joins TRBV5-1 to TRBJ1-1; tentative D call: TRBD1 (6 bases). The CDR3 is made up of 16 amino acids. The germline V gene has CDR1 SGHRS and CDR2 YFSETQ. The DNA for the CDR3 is TGCGCCAGCAGTTTGGTAGGGTCAGGGGTATTCACTGAAGCTTTCTTT. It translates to CASSLVGSGVFTEAFF.

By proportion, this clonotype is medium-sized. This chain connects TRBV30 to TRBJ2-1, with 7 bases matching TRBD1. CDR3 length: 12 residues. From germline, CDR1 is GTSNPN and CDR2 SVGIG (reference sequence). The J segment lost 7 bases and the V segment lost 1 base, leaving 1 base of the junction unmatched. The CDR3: CAWSETGNEQFF. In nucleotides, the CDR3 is TGTGCCTGGAGTGAGACAGGGAATGAGCAGTTCTTC.

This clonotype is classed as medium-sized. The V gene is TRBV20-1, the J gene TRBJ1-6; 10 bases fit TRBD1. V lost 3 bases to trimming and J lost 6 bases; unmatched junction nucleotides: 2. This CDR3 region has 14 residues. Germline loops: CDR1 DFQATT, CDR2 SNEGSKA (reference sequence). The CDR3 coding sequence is TGCAGTGCTAGGCGGACAGGGGGTAATTCACCCCTCCACTTT. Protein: CSARRTGGNSPLHF.

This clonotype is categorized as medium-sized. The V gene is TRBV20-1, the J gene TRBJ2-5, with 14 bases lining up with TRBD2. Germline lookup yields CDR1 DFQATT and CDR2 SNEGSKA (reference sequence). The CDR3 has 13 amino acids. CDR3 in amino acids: CSGTSGSQETQYF. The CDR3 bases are TGCAGCGGGACTAGCGGGAGCCAAGAGACCCAGTACTTC.

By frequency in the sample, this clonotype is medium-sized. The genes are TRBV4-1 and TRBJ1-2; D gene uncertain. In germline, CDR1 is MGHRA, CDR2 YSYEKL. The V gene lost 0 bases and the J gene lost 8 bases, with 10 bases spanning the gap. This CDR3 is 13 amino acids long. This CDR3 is CASSQERTRGYTF. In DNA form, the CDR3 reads TGCGCCAGCAGCCAAGAACGAACTAGGGGCTACACCTTC.

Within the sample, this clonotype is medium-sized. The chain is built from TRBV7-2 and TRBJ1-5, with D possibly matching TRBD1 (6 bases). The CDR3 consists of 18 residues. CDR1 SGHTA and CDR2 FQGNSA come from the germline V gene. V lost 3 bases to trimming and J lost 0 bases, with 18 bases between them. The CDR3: CASSLAPTGTYSNQPQHF. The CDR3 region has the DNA TGTGCCAGCAGCTTGGCCCCTACAGGGACATATAGCAATCAGCCCCAGCATTTT.

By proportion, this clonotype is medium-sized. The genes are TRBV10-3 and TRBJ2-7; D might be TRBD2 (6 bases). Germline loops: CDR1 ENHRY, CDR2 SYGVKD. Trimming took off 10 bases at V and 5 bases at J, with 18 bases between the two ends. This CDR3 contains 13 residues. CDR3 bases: TGTGCCAACCGCGGAGGGTCTGGGAACGAGCAGTACTTC. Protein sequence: CANRGGSGNEQYF.

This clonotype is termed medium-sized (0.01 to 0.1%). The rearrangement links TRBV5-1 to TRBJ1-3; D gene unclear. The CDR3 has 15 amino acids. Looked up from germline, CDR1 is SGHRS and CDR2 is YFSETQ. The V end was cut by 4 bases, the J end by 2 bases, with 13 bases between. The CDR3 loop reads CASSLFSGAGNTIYF. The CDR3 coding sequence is TGCGCCAGCAGCCTATTCTCGGGAGCTGGAAACACCATATATTTT.

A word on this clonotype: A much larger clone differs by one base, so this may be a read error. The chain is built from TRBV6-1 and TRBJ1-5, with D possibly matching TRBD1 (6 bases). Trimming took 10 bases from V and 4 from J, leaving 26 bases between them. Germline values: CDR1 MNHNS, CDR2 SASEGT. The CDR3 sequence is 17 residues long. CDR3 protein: CATFGTGRTNRNQPQHF. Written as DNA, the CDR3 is TGTGCCACCTTTGGAACAGGGCGAACTAATAGAAATCAGCCCCAGCATTTT.

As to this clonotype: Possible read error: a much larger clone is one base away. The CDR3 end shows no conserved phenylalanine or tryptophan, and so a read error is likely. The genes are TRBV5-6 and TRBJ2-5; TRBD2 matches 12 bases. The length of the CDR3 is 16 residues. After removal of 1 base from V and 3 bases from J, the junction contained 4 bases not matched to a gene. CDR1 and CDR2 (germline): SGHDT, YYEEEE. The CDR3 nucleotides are TGTGCCAGCAGCTTGAGTCTAGCGGGGGGGGAAGAGACCCAGTACTCC. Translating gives CASSLSLAGGEETQYS.

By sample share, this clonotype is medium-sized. The CDR3 coding sequence is TGTGCCAGCAGTTTAGGGGGACATTCCCAGGAGACCCAGTACTTC. Residues: CASSLGGHSQETQYF. This chain uses TRBV12-3 or TRBV12-4 with TRBJ2-5; a possible D gene is TRBD1 (6 bases). This CDR3 contains 15 residues. With 1 base removed from V and 5 bases from J, the gap between germline ends came to 14 bases.

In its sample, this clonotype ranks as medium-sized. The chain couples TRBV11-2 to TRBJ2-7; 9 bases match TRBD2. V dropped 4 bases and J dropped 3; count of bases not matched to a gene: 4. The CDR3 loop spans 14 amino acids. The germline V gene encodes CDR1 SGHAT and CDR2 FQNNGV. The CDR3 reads CASSSAGGNYEQYF. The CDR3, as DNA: TGTGCCAGCAGCTCCGCGGGGGGGAACTACGAGCAGTACTTC.